A single sample is the source of the 28 T cell receptor beta chains below, sequenced in a study of blood T cell repertoires in COVID-19. TCRdb keeps only in-frame clones here, not all; method: immunoSEQ multiplex PCR. The sample shows 110,000 to 150,000 clones, roughly nine tenths of them seen only once. The sample taken for sequencing was peripheral blood. The source of these receptors is a woman aged 60-75 years with active COVID-19.

J is TRBJ1-2 and V is TRBV5-1; possibly TRBD1 for D (6 bases). V lost 4 bases and J lost 4, with 17 bases in between. Germline CDR1 and CDR2: SGHRS and YFSETQ. This CDR3 region has 15 residues. CDR3 amino acids: CASSPDGQSFYGYTF. Written as DNA, the CDR3 is TGCGCCAGCAGCCCCGACGGACAGTCGTTCTATGGCTACACCTTC.

The J gene is TRBJ1-2, the V gene TRBV24-1, with 8 bases matching TRBD1. The length of the CDR3 is 15 residues. With 4 bases clipped from V and 7 bases from J, the junction kept 10 bases outside the gene matches. Germline V lookup: CDR1 KGHDR, CDR2 SFDVKD. This CDR3 is CATSETGTGLFGYTF. In nucleotides, the CDR3 is TGTGCCACCAGTGAAACCGGGACAGGATTGTTTGGCTACACCTTC.

V is TRBV11-2 and J is TRBJ2-3, with 8 bases identical to TRBD2. The CDR3 runs to 15 residues. After removal of 2 bases from V and 6 bases from J, the junction contained 7 bases not matched to a gene. Germline V gene data show CDR1 as SGHAT and CDR2 as FQNNGV. This CDR3 is CASSLWAGGADTQYF. The DNA of the CDR3 is TGTGCCAGCAGCTTATGGGCGGGAGGCGCTGATACGCAGTATTTT.

This clone was recorded only once. This chain uses TRBV27 with TRBJ2-7, with D unresolved. The CDR3 covers 13 residues. The V end lost 4 bases, the J end lost 2 bases, and 9 bases lay between the germline ends. The germline CDR1 and CDR2 sequences are MNHEY and SMNVEV (reference sequence). The DNA for the CDR3 is TGTGCCAGCAGTTCAGTCTCACCCTACGAGCAGTACTTC. Encoded protein: CASSSVSPYEQYF.

The chain carries TRBV15 and TRBJ2-7, with 7 nucleotides matching TRBD2. V shed 0 bases and J 6 bases; nucleotides not matched to a gene: 8. This CDR3 contains 15 residues. CDR1 is LNHNV, CDR2 YYDKDF, per germline (reference sequence). CDR3: CATSRDASGIPEQYF. Written as DNA, the CDR3 is TGTGCCACCAGCAGAGATGCCAGCGGGATACCCGAGCAGTACTTC.

The rearrangement uses TRBV11-2 and TRBJ2-7, with TRBD1 matching over 9 bases. Looked up from germline, CDR1 is SGHAT and CDR2 is FQNNGV. The CDR3 extends over 16 amino acids. The ends lost 5 bases at V and 2 bases at J; junction bases unmatched: 10. CDR3 amino acids: CASSTTIGTGTYEQYF. The CDR3 nucleotides read TGTGCCAGCAGCACGACTATCGGGACAGGGACCTACGAGCAGTACTTC.

This clone was observed once. The V call is TRBV14, the J call TRBJ2-7, with TRBD1 matching 8 bases. This CDR3 is 19 amino acids long. V was pared by 0 bases and J by 5 bases, with 18 bases of the junction left unmatched. The germline gives CDR1 SGHDN, CDR2 FVKESK. CDR3 amino acids: CASSQEAGTGWPRADEQYF. The CDR3 bases are TGTGCCAGCAGCCAAGAAGCCGGGACAGGTTGGCCACGGGCCGACGAGCAGTACTTC.

This clone appeared once. The gene calls are TRBV5-1 and TRBJ2-7; D is uncertain. Looked up from germline, CDR1 is SGHRS and CDR2 is YFSETQ. CDR3 length equals 15 residues. Trimming left V 0 bases short and J 2 bases short, with 12 bases between. The DNA of the CDR3 is TGCGCCAGCAGCTTGGTCTGGCAGGTGCCCTACGAGCAGTACTTC. Translation gives CASSLVWQVPYEQYF.

The CDR3 region is CASSLGQRYNEQFF. The CDR3 nucleotides are TGTGCCAGCAGCTTGGGACAGAGGTACAATGAGCAGTTCTTC. J is TRBJ2-1 and V is TRBV9, with TRBD1 matching 7 bases. The CDR3 runs 14 residues. Germline assignment: CDR1 SGDLS and CDR2 YYNGEE. V gave up 4 bases and J gave up 4 bases; unmatched junction bases: 5.

This chain connects TRBV15 to TRBJ1-1, with D possibly matching TRBD1 (5 bases). The CDR3 runs to 15 residues. Germline V lookup: CDR1 LNHNV, CDR2 YYDKDF (reference sequence). The V gene lost 2 bases and the J gene lost 0 bases, with 10 bases spanning the gap. The CDR3 loop reads CATSRHDRLNTEAFF. Written as DNA, the CDR3 is TGTGCCACCAGCAGACATGACAGATTGAACACTGAAGCTTTCTTT.

V gene TRBV2 combines with J gene TRBJ2-2, with 14 bases lining up with TRBD2. This CDR3 contains 16 residues. With 5 bases clipped from V and 6 bases from J, the junction kept 5 bases outside the gene matches. Germline CDR1 reads SNHLY; CDR2 reads FYNNEI. The CDR3 nucleotides read TGTGCCAGCAGTTCGACTAGCGGGAGGGTAGCCGGGGAGCTGTTTTTT. Protein sequence: CASSSTSGRVAGELFF.

This chain joins TRBV4-1 and TRBJ2-1; tentatively, D is TRBD2 (6 bases). The CDR3 runs to 12 residues. From germline, CDR1 is MGHRA and CDR2 YSYEKL. Trimming shortened V by 2 bases and J by 13 bases, and 12 bases separated the two germline ends. In DNA, the CDR3 is TGCGCCAGCAGCCAACTCGGGAGTCTCCAGTTCTTC. This codes for CASSQLGSLQFF.

The chain couples TRBV6-5 to TRBJ1-4; TRBD1 agrees at 8 bases. Germline V gives CDR1 MNHEY, CDR2 SVGAGI. The junction had 3 bases not matched to a gene; V was cut back by 7 bases and J by 5 bases. The CDR3 is 13 residues long. CDR3 DNA sequence: TGTGCCAGCATACGACAGGGGAATGAAAAACTGTTTTTT. It translates to CASIRQGNEKLFF.

This chain uses TRBV11-2 with TRBJ2-7, with 8 bases identical to TRBD1. Per the germline V gene, CDR1 is SGHAT and CDR2 is FQNNGV. Unmatched junction bases numbered 5, after V lost 5 bases and J lost 2 bases. The CDR3 consists of 14 residues. DNA of the CDR3: TGTGCCAGCAGCCCAGGACAGGGAACCTACGAGCAGTACTTC. This gives the protein CASSPGQGTYEQYF.

The chain carries TRBV28 and TRBJ1-1, with a possible D match to TRBD1 (5 bases). The germline CDR1 and CDR2 sequences are MDHEN and SYDVKM. Trimming shortened V by 6 bases and J by 2 bases, and 28 bases separated the two germline ends. The CDR3 totals 19 residues. The CDR3 spells CASRLGGNGAARPNTEAFF. In DNA form, the CDR3 reads TGTGCCAGCAGATTGGGGGGGAATGGGGCAGCTCGACCCAACACTGAAGCTTTCTTT.

The rearrangement links TRBV28 to TRBJ2-6; 10 positions match TRBD1. CDR1 and CDR2 (germline): MDHEN, SYDVKM. V lost 4 bases, J lost 0 bases, and 15 bases stayed unmatched. The CDR3 is made up of 21 amino acids. The CDR3 loop is CASSSLSKGQGESSGANVLTF. CDR3 in DNA: TGTGCCAGCAGTTCACTATCAAAAGGACAGGGGGAAAGCTCTGGGGCCAACGTCCTGACTTTC.

The gene calls are TRBV7-9 and TRBJ1-4; D is perhaps TRBD1 (6 bases). CDR3 length: 14 amino acids. The ends were cut back, 7 bases at V and 8 bases at J, with 17 bases in the middle. Germline lookup yields CDR1 SEHNR and CDR2 FQNEAQ (reference sequence). CDR3 bases: TGTGCCAGCACCTCTAACAGCGGGGGCGAAAAACTGTTTTTT. Amino acid sequence: CASTSNSGGEKLFF.

This chain joins TRBV4-3 and TRBJ2-2; 7 bases are shared with TRBD2. CDR1 and CDR2 from the germline V gene are LGHNA and YSLEER. V shed 4 bases and J 0 bases; nucleotides not matched to a gene: 11. CDR3 length: 18 amino acids. Written as DNA, the CDR3 is TGCGCCAGCAGCCCAAACTTCCTAGCGGTCGCGAACACCGGGGAGCTGTTTTTT. Encoded protein: CASSPNFLAVANTGELFF.

V gene TRBV6-5 combines with J gene TRBJ1-6; 8 positions match TRBD1. The junction had 7 bases not matched to a gene; V was cut back by 6 bases and J by 9 bases. The germline CDR1 and CDR2 sequences are MNHEY and SVGAGI. This CDR3 comprises 14 residues. CDR3 residues: CASRSGQGSSPLHF. For the CDR3, the DNA is TGTGCCAGCAGATCCGGACAGGGCTCTTCACCCCTCCACTTT.

This rearrangement joins TRBV7-3 to TRBJ2-2, with 9 bases that match TRBD2. This CDR3 is built from 15 residues. Germline V gene data show CDR1 as SGHTA and CDR2 as FQGTGA. The trim removed 5 bases at V and 5 bases at J, leaving 6 bases unmatched. CDR3 residues: CASSPGLARTGELFF. The CDR3 region has the DNA TGTGCCAGCAGCCCCGGACTAGCGAGGACCGGGGAGCTGTTTTTT.

CDR3 DNA: TGTGCAAGTCGCTCCCGGACAGGGGACCCCTACGAGCAGTACTTC. It codes for CASRSRTGDPYEQYF. The genes are TRBV12-2 and TRBJ2-7; the table calls TRBD1, which could not be checked here. TRBV12-2 is recorded as a pseudogene. This CDR3 is built from 15 residues.

This chain joins TRBV20-1 and TRBJ1-3; D gene uncertain. Trimming removed 3 bases at V and 0 bases at J, with 9 bases between. The germline V gene has CDR1 DFQATT and CDR2 SNEGSKA (reference sequence). The CDR3 has 14 residues. The CDR3 DNA reads as TGCAGTGCTAGTCCCGGTTCCTCTGGAAACACCATATATTTT. Translation gives CSASPGSSGNTIYF.

This chain joins TRBV19 and TRBJ2-3, with D perhaps matching TRBD2 (5 bases). Germline V gene sequence: CDR1 LNHDA, CDR2 SQIVND (reference sequence). The CDR3 extends over 17 amino acids. The V gene lost 2 bases and the J gene lost 0 bases, with 15 bases spanning the gap. This chain's CDR3 is CASSIRASRISTDTQYF. In nucleotides, the CDR3 is TGTGCCAGTAGTATAAGGGCTAGCAGAATAAGCACAGATACGCAGTATTTT.

The V call is TRBV7-8, the J call TRBJ1-1; 7 positions agree with TRBD1. The CDR3 sequence is 16 residues long. Trimming at V came to 5 bases and at J to 0 bases, leaving 9 bases not matched to a gene. Germline V lookup: CDR1 SGHVS, CDR2 FQNEAQ. The CDR3 nucleotides read TGTGCCAGCAGCCGAGGAACGACAGGGTTGAACACTGAAGCTTTCTTT. Its protein product is CASSRGTTGLNTEAFF.

The chain employs TRBV14 and TRBJ2-3; a weak D match, TRBD2 (7 bases). The CDR3 is 15 amino acids. V shed 4 bases and J shed 4 bases, with 15 bases lying between them. CDR1 and CDR2 from the germline V gene are SGHDN and FVKESK. The CDR3 sequence: CASSRRGRAADTQYF. The CDR3 coding sequence is TGTGCCAGCAGCCGTAGGGGGAGGGCCGCAGATACGCAGTATTTT.

The chain has TRBV9 and TRBJ2-7; 13 bases align to TRBD2. The CDR3 has 16 residues. Germline CDR1 reads SGDLS; CDR2 reads YYNGEE. The trim removed 0 bases at V and 4 bases at J, leaving 4 bases unmatched. Here the CDR3 reads CASSVGGTSGTYEQYF. As DNA, the CDR3 is TGTGCCAGCAGCGTAGGAGGGACTAGCGGGACTTACGAGCAGTACTTC. The whole variable domain, filled in from reference TRBV9 and TRBJ2-7, reads DSGVTQTPKHLITATGQRVTLRCSPRSGDLSVYWYQQSLDQGLQFLIQYYNGEERAKGNILERFSAQQFPDLHSELNLSSLELGDSALYFCASSVGGTSGTYEQYFGPGTRLTVT.

J is TRBJ2-3 and V is TRBV7-2; 14 bases are shared with TRBD2. The junction had 9 bases not matched to a gene; V was cut back by 2 bases and J by 2 bases. From germline, CDR1 is SGHTA and CDR2 FQGNSA. This CDR3 spans 19 amino acids. The CDR3 region is CASSLRGTSGSWDTDTQYF. The CDR3 nucleotides are TGTGCCAGCAGCTTACGTGGGACTAGCGGGAGTTGGGACACAGATACGCAGTATTTT.

This clone was recorded once. This chain uses TRBV10-2 with TRBJ2-1, with TRBD2 matching 12 bases. CDR3 length: 14 residues. Germline V gives CDR1 WSHSY, CDR2 SAAADI. Trimming removed 7 bases from V and 5 bases from J; junction bases left unmatched: 3. The CDR3 is CASNLAGGDNEQFF. The CDR3 nucleotides read TGCGCCAGCAACCTAGCGGGAGGGGACAATGAGCAGTTCTTC.